A single sample is the source of the 16 T cell receptor beta chains below, sequenced in a study of blood T cells in healthy people across ages. A second PCR of 7 to 11 cycles used a sample-barcoded 5' primer and a J-beta primer mix. In TCRdb, the 5' RACE reads were re-called with MiXCR into one record per CDR3 protein. The sample lists some 1.5 million distinct CDR3 sequences; 28% were seen once. Sequenced material: blood. Receptors were obtained from a woman aged 25-40 years in good health.

DNA for the CDR3: TGCAGCGTTGAAGATTATACCTTGAACCCCGATGAGCAGTTCTTC. Its protein product is CSVEDYTLNPDEQFF. The chain has TRBV29-1 and TRBJ2-1; no reliable D call. The germline V and J ends were trimmed by 0 bases and 8 bases, with 17 bases remaining between them. Looked up from germline, CDR1 is SQVTM and CDR2 is ANQGSEA. The CDR3 consists of 15 residues.

The chain has TRBV11-2 and TRBJ1-3, with 7 bases fitting TRBD1. Germline values: CDR1 SGHAT, CDR2 FQNNGV. The CDR3 runs to 14 residues. Trimming at V came to 0 bases and at J to 6 bases, leaving 2 bases not matched to a gene. CDR3 protein: CASSLDRGPNTIYF. CDR3 in DNA: TGTGCCAGCAGCTTAGATAGGGGGCCAAACACCATATATTTT.

The chain combines TRBV6-4 with TRBJ2-1; 9 bases align to TRBD1. The V and J ends lost 5 bases and 5 bases, in that order; junction bases with no gene match: 4. The germline V gene has CDR1 MRHNA and CDR2 SNTAGT. There are 14 residues in the CDR3. CDR3 residues: CASSQQGADNEQFF. For the CDR3, the DNA is TGTGCCAGCAGTCAACAGGGGGCGGACAATGAGCAGTTCTTC.

This clonotype appeared once. This sequence joins TRBV30 and TRBJ2-5; no clear D. V was cut by 4 bases and J by 4 bases, with 7 bases left in between. The CDR3 is made up of 11 amino acids. The germline V gene encodes CDR1 GTSNPN and CDR2 SVGIG (reference sequence). CDR3 bases: TGTGCCTGGATGCTGGGAGAGACCCAGTACTTC. It codes for CAWMLGETQYF.

This clonotype was detected a few times. The chain uses TRBV12-5 and TRBJ1-2, with unresolved D. Germline lookup yields CDR1 LGHNT and CDR2 FRNRAP. This CDR3 region has 15 residues. V dropped 0 bases and J dropped 6 bases, with 14 bases sitting between them. The CDR3 nucleotides are TGTGCTAGTGGTTTGGTACGCGGAGCCCTGGATGGCTACACCTTC. Its translation: CASGLVRGALDGYTF.

The chain links TRBV29-1 to TRBJ2-7; D gene unclear. Deletions cut 5 bases from V and 3 bases from J, with 11 bases between. Germline CDR1 and CDR2: SQVTM and ANQGSEA. This CDR3 contains 12 residues. The CDR3 DNA reads as TGCAGCGTTCGGAAGGACCTCTACGAGCAGTACTTC. Protein product: CSVRKDLYEQYF.

This clonotype was seen only a few times. The chain carries TRBV5-1 and TRBJ2-1; 10 bases are shared with TRBD2. From germline, CDR1 is SGHRS and CDR2 YFSETQ. The CDR3 runs 15 residues. With V trimmed by 0 bases and J by 8 bases, 5 bases remained unmatched. In DNA form, the CDR3 reads TGCGCCAGCAGCTTGGGTCCTAGCGGGAGCTATGAGCAGTTCTTC. Translating gives CASSLGPSGSYEQFF.

In its sample, this clonotype was seen many times. A junction end diverges from the germline sequence, so it may reflect a read error. The V call is TRBV29-1, the J call TRBJ2-7; 7 nucleotides agree with TRBD2. CDR1 is SQVTM and CDR2 is ANQGSEA in the germline V gene. There are 13 residues in the CDR3. CDR3 nucleotides: TGCAGCGTCGAAGAGGGAGGGCCCCACGAGCAGTACTTC. Its translation is CSVEEGGPHEQYF.

The rearrangement links TRBV7-3 to TRBJ2-1; TRBD2 matches at 10 bases. The V gene end was trimmed by 5 bases and the J gene end by 4 bases; junction bases not matched to a gene: 8. Germline-derived CDR1 and CDR2 are SGHTA and FQGTGA. The length of the CDR3 is 16 residues. CDR3 sequence: CASSQSGGAGYNEQFF. In nucleotides, the CDR3 is TGTGCCAGCAGCCAAAGCGGGGGGGCAGGTTACAATGAGCAGTTCTTC.

J is TRBJ1-6 and V is TRBV5-1; D possibly corresponds to TRBD1 (5 bases). The ends were cut back, 6 bases at V and 10 bases at J, with 17 bases in the middle. Germline CDR1 and CDR2: SGHRS and YFSETQ. The CDR3 is 14 amino acids. CDR3 sequence: CASNYRGGGSPLHF. CDR3 nucleotide sequence: TGCGCCAGCAATTATCGGGGCGGCGGATCACCCCTCCACTTT. The full variable domain, in which reference TRBV5-1 and TRBJ1-6 provide the parts outside the CDR3, is KAGVTQTPRYLIKTRGQQVTLSCSPISGHRSVSWYQQTPGQGLQFLFEYFSETQRNKGNFPGRFSGRQFSNSRSEMNVSTLELGDSALYLCASNYRGGGSPLHFGNGTRLTVT.

This clonotype has a count of ten or more. J is TRBJ2-7 and V is TRBV10-2, with D possibly called TRBD1 or TRBD2 (5 bases each). CDR3 length: 15 residues. V was clipped by 6 bases and J by 2 bases, with 17 bases between them. Germline assignment: CDR1 WSHSY and CDR2 SAAADI. The chain's CDR3 is CASSDRGAITYEQYF. CDR3 bases: TGCGCCAGCAGCGACCGGGGCGCGATAACCTACGAGCAGTACTTC.

This sequence joins TRBV20-1 and TRBJ1-2; 10 bases agree with TRBD1. The junction had 11 bases not matched to a gene; V was cut back by 3 bases and J by 4 bases. This CDR3 has 16 amino acids. Germline V gives CDR1 DFQATT, CDR2 SNEGSKA (reference sequence). CDR3 coding DNA: TGCAGTGCTAGTCCGGGACAGGGGAACTTGGCCTATGGCTACACCTTC. Translation: CSASPGQGNLAYGYTF.

For this clonotype: This sequence may be a read error, since a much larger clone differs from it by one base. The chain is built from TRBV2 and TRBJ2-4; possible D gene TRBD1, 6 bases. Trimming removed 8 bases at V and 1 base at J, with 15 bases between. The CDR3 is 15 amino acids. Per germline, CDR1 SNHLY and CDR2 FYNNEI. The CDR3 reads CASGLIQGAKNIQYF. The CDR3 nucleotides are TGTGCCAGCGGCCTCATTCAGGGGGCCAAAAACATTCAGTACTTC.

J is TRBJ1-2 and V is TRBV12-3 or TRBV12-4; D might be TRBD1 (5 bases). This CDR3 has 15 amino acids. V was clipped by 5 bases and J by 5 bases, with 18 bases between them. CDR3 bases: TGTGCCAGCAGTCAGAGGGTGGGGCGATATTATGGCTACACCTTC. It is translated as CASSQRVGRYYGYTF.

This rearrangement joins TRBV20-1 to TRBJ2-5; D is perhaps TRBD2 (6 bases). CDR1 DFQATT and CDR2 SNEGSKA come from the germline V gene (reference sequence). V dropped 3 bases and J dropped 5 bases, with 19 bases sitting between them. The CDR3 covers 15 residues. CDR3 in amino acids: CSARAPGLSGETQYF. CDR3 in DNA: TGCAGTGCTAGGGCCCCGGGACTGTCGGGGGAGACCCAGTACTTC.

The sample holds a few counts of this clonotype. The J gene is TRBJ2-1, the V gene TRBV6-1; 8 bases line up with TRBD2. The CDR3 loop spans 23 amino acids. Per germline, CDR1 MNHNS and CDR2 SASEGT. V lost 2 bases, J lost 4 bases, and 28 bases stayed unmatched. CDR3 coding DNA: TGTGCCAGCAGTGAAAGACGGGAGGGCCTCCGTTGGAGCCGGGCCTGCCTTTACAATGAGCAGTTCTTC. It encodes CASSERREGLRWSRACLYNEQFF.